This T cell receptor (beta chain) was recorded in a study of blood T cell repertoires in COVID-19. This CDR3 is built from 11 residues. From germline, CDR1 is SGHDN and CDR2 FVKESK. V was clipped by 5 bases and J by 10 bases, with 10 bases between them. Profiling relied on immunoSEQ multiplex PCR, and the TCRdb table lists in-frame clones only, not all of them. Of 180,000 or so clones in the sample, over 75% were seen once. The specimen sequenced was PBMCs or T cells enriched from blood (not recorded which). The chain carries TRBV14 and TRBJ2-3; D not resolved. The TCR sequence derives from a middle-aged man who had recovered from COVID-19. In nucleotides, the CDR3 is TGTGCCAGCAGCGCCGCAGGTGCGCAGTATTTT. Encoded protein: CASSAAGAQYF.